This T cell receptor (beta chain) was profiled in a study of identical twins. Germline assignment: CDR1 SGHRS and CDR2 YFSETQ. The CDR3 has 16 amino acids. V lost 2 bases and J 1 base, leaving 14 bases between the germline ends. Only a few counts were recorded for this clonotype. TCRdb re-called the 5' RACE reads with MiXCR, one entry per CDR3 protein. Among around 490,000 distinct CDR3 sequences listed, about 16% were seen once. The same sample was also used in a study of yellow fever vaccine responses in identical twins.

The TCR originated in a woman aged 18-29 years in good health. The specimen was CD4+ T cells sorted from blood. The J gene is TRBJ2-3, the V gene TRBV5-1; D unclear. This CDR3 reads CASSLGVSHGTDTQYF. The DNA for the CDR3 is TGCGCCAGCAGCTTAGGAGTATCGCATGGCACAGATACGCAGTATTTT.